Shown below are 13 T cell receptor beta chains from a single sample sequenced in a study of CD8 T cells in Susac syndrome. Reverse transcription of about 0.45 to 1 ug RNA was carried out with random hexamers. TCRdb reanalysed the immunoSEQ multiplex PCR reads using MiXCR and keeps one entry per CDR3 protein. Among about 50,000 distinct CDR3 sequences, around 93% were seen once, and the ten largest hold about 0.51%. Sequenced input: CD8+ T cells from PBMCs. All receptors come from a human donor with multiple sclerosis.

This rearrangement joins TRBV7-9 to TRBJ1-5; 8 bases map to TRBD1. Per germline, CDR1 SEHNR and CDR2 FQNEAQ (reference sequence). The CDR3 is 13 residues long. V trimming: 5 bases; J trimming: 6 bases; junction bases outside the gene matches: 3. The CDR3 coding sequence is TGTGCCAGCAGCCCCCAGGGGGCTCAGCCCCAGCATTTT. It translates to CASSPQGAQPQHF.

The J gene is TRBJ2-7, the V gene TRBV23-1; TRBD1 matches at 10 bases. TRBV23-1 is treated as an ORF (open reading frame) with a function not yet certain. Trimming cost V 1 base and J 6 bases; bases outside gene matches: 6. This CDR3 region has 15 residues. The chain's CDR3 is CASSQLGTGESEQYF. For the CDR3, the DNA is TGCGCCAGCAGTCAATTGGGGACAGGGGAAAGCGAGCAGTACTTC.

The genes are TRBV7-9 and TRBJ2-7; D unresolved. The germline V gene encodes CDR1 SEHNR and CDR2 FQNEAQ (reference sequence). V was cut by 4 bases and J by 4 bases, with 8 bases left in between. The CDR3 has 12 residues. The CDR3 protein is CASSSMRYEQYF. The CDR3 DNA is TGTGCCAGCAGCTCTATGAGGTACGAGCAGTACTTC.

The V and J genes are TRBV20-1 and TRBJ2-5; tentatively, D is TRBD1 (6 bases). The CDR3 sequence is 16 residues long. Germline V gene data show CDR1 as DFQATT and CDR2 as SNEGSKA (reference sequence). The ends were cut back, 1 base at V and 5 bases at J, with 20 bases in the middle. CDR3 residues: CSARARRDIQRETQYF. In nucleotides, the CDR3 is TGCAGTGCTAGAGCCCGCCGGGACATTCAAAGGGAGACCCAGTACTTC.

The chain joins TRBV29-1 to TRBJ2-7, with 13 bases matching TRBD2. V lost 3 bases to trimming and J lost 4 bases; unmatched junction nucleotides: 6. The CDR3 consists of 15 residues. Germline V gene lookup returns CDR1 SQVTM and CDR2 ANQGSEA. Written as DNA, the CDR3 is TGCAGCGTTGAGTTGGGACTAGCGGGGATTTACGAGCAGTACTTC. Protein product: CSVELGLAGIYEQYF.

The CDR3 DNA reads as TGTGCCAGCAGCTTAGGATCCCTTGCCTTAGACGGCTACACCTTC. This gives the protein CASSLGSLALDGYTF. The chain uses TRBV7-3 and TRBJ1-2; D is ambiguous. The V gene's germline CDR1 is SGHTA and CDR2 FQGTGA. V was pared by 2 bases and J by 8 bases, with 18 bases between. The CDR3 has 15 residues.

The rearrangement joins TRBV7-9 to TRBJ1-1; no reliable D call. Deletions cut 1 base from V and 8 bases from J, with 8 bases between. This CDR3 region has 12 residues. The germline V gene encodes CDR1 SEHNR and CDR2 FQNEAQ (reference sequence). The CDR3 reads CASSLDDQEAFF. Written as DNA, the CDR3 is TGTGCCAGCAGCTTAGATGACCAGGAAGCTTTCTTT.

This chain links TRBV6-5 with TRBJ1-4, with D possibly matching TRBD1 (5 bases). The CDR3 spans 16 residues. Germline lookup yields CDR1 MNHEY and CDR2 SVGAGI. Deletions cut 0 bases from V and 0 bases from J, with 8 bases between. CDR3 DNA: TGTGCCAGCAGTTACTCCGAGACAGCAACTAATGAAAAACTGTTTTTT. This codes for CASSYSETATNEKLFF.

The V gene is TRBV27, the J gene TRBJ2-1, with D maybe TRBD2 (5 bases). Trimming cost V 5 bases and J 7 bases, with 18 bases left between them. CDR1 is MNHEY and CDR2 is SMNVEV in the germline V gene (reference sequence). The CDR3 covers 15 residues. This CDR3 is CASSPGVLGSNEQFF. The CDR3 nucleotides are TGTGCCAGCAGTCCCGGGGTTTTAGGTTCGAATGAGCAGTTCTTC.

The rearrangement links TRBV27 to TRBJ2-7, with TRBD2 as a possible D gene (5 bases). The V and J ends lost 2 bases and 5 bases respectively, with 7 bases between them. This CDR3 is built from 12 residues. Looked up from germline, CDR1 is MNHEY and CDR2 is SMNVEV (reference sequence). The CDR3 protein is CASSLTGNEQYF. The CDR3 DNA follows: TGTGCCAGCAGTTTAACGGGGAACGAGCAGTACTTC.

In this sample, this clonotype turned up once. This chain uses TRBV4-3 with TRBJ2-2; 7 bases line up with TRBD1. Germline trimming cut 4 bases from V and 1 base from J; bases unmatched to any gene: 12. CDR1 and CDR2 (germline): LGHNA, YSLEER. This CDR3 has 18 residues. The CDR3 bases are TGCGCCAGCAGCCCCTACTCCCTCCGGGACAGGAACACCGGGGAGCTGTTTTTT. Residues: CASSPYSLRDRNTGELFF.

The J gene is TRBJ2-2, the V gene TRBV27; D possibly corresponds to TRBD1 (6 bases). Germline V gives CDR1 MNHEY, CDR2 SMNVEV (reference sequence). V was clipped by 1 base and J by 0 bases, with 12 bases between them. CDR3 length: 17 amino acids. The CDR3 protein is CASSLLGGNANTGELFF. The CDR3 nucleotides are TGTGCCAGCAGTTTATTAGGGGGAAACGCGAACACCGGGGAGCTGTTTTTT.

The V call is TRBV23-1, the J call TRBJ1-3; a weak D match, TRBD1 (5 bases). TRBV23-1 is assigned to the ORF class and has an uncertain function. The CDR3 is made up of 16 amino acids. V was shortened by 2 bases and J by 5 bases, with 16 bases between the two germline ends. The CDR3 DNA sequence: TGCGCCAGCAGTCAAGGTCCAGGGCCGGAACGAAACACCATATATTTT. As protein: CASSQGPGPERNTIYF.